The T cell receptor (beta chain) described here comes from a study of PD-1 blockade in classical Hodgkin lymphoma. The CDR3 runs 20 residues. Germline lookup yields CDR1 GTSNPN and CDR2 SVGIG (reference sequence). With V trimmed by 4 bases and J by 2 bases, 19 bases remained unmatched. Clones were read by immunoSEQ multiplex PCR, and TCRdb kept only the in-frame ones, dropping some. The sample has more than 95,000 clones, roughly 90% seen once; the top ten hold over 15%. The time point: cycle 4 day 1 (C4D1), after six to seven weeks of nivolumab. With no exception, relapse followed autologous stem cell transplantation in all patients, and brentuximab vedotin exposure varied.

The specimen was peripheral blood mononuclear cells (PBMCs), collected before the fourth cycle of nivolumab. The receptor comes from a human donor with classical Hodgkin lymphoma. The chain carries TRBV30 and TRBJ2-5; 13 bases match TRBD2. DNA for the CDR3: TGTGCCTGGAAGCCCCTCCACCTTGGGACTAGCGGGATGGTTCAAGAGACCCAGTACTTC. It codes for CAWKPLHLGTSGMVQETQYF. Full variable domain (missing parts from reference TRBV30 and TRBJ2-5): SQTIHQWPATLVQPVGSPLSLECTVEGTSNPNLYWYRQAAGRGLQLLFYSVGIGQISSEVPQNLSASRPQDRQFILSSKKLLLSDSGFYLCAWKPLHLGTSGMVQETQYFGPGTRLLVL.